This TCR beta chain emerged from a study of blood T cell repertoires in COVID-19. Overall study context: There were acute and convalescent COVID-19 samples, and they came from the United States, Italy and Spain. Sources were T cells, B-cell-depleted T cells, or PBMCs; the material itself was cDNA or gDNA.

Authors' data handling: Nucleated cell counts were estimated from reference gene primer amplification. Here immunoSEQ multiplex PCR was the method, and the copy in TCRdb shows in-frame clones only, minus some. V and J calls and clone size are as listed in that table; D and trimming were resolved from the DNA. Seen here are about 150,000 clones, more than 90% observed once, and the top ten hold approximately 0.5%. CDR1 and CDR2 (germline): SGHDN, FVKESK. V lost 4 bases and J lost 4, with 14 bases in between. This CDR3 spans 15 amino acids. This sequence was found in a man in his fifties with acute or convalescent COVID-19. The sequencing sample was made of peripheral blood. This chain uses TRBV14 with TRBJ1-3, with D perhaps matching TRBD1 (5 bases). CDR3 in DNA: TGTGCCAGCAGCCGAATTGGGGCCGGAGGAAACACCATATATTTT. Protein product: CASSRIGAGGNTIYF. Full variable domain (rest looked up from reference TRBV14 and TRBJ1-3): EAGVTQFPSHSVIEKGQTVTLRCDPISGHDNLYWYRRVMGKEIKFLLHFVKESKQDESGMPNNRFLAERTGGTYSTLKVQPAELEDSGVYFCASSRIGAGGNTIYFGEGSWLTVV.